This TCR beta chain is drawn from a study of shared clonotypes between healthy human individuals. Positively selected for CCR7, the CD45RO-negative cells used as naive CD8 cells excluded terminally differentiated effector memory CD45RA+ cells. Trimming took 6 bases from V and 9 from J, leaving 9 bases between them. Germline V lookup: CDR1 PRHDT, CDR2 FYEKMQ (reference sequence). This CDR3 has 11 residues. For every subset, genomic DNA was evenly distributed across several immunoSEQ plates. Original methodology: Because ImmunoSEQ provided only junction sequences with no quality scores, the filtering differed. Sequencing was performed with immunoSEQ multiplex PCR; in TCRdb, only in-frame clones are kept and a portion is missing. V and J calls and clone size follow that table, whereas D and trimming were derived from the DNA. This repertoire shows over 2,000,000 clones, around 93% found once; its top ten account for over 1.5%.

Study-level points and caveats: Sample collection involved blood only; tissue repertoires are likely different. Generally, naive subsets (rather than memory subsets) showed larger estimated richness.

As regards this clone: As yet, its antigen is unknown.

What was sequenced was naive CD8+ T cells from PBMCs. This TCR derives from a man between 18 and 35 years old in good health. Some clones in this sample may be carry-over from other donors' samples. The chain carries TRBV13 and TRBJ1-3; D call uncertain. The DNA of the CDR3 is TGTGCCAGCAGTCTACCCCCCACCATATATTTT. It specifies CASSLPPTIYF.